These 17 T cell receptor beta chains were all obtained from the same sample, sequenced in a study of T cell changes during pregnancy in multiple sclerosis. The assay was immunoSEQ multiplex PCR, and TCRdb's table has in-frame clones only and misses some. The table shows some 43,000 clones, with approximately 94% occurring only once. The sequencing used CD8+ T cells from peripheral blood mononuclear cells, collected in the third trimester of pregnancy. The receptor source for this set is a female donor with multiple sclerosis, enrolled in a pregnancy study.

A word on this clone: The junction departs from the called germline gene at one end, perhaps through a read error. V is TRBV7-7 and J is TRBJ2-3, with 15 bases matching TRBD2. This CDR3 has 16 residues. The germline gives CDR1 SSHAT, CDR2 FNYEAQ (reference sequence). The CDR3 region has the DNA TGTGCTAGCAGCTCAGGACTAGCGGGAGGGGCAGATACGCAGTATTTT. Amino acids: CASSSGLAGGADTQYF.

There are a few counts of this clone. V and J are TRBV28 and TRBJ1-2; no clear D gene. The germline V gene encodes CDR1 MDHEN and CDR2 SYDVKM. The CDR3 consists of 14 residues. V dropped 4 bases and J dropped 4 bases, with 13 bases sitting between them. The CDR3 sequence: CASSWTRLGYGYTF. Written as DNA, the CDR3 is TGTGCCAGCAGTTGGACTCGTCTTGGCTATGGCTACACCTTC.

In nucleotides, the CDR3 is TGCGCCAGCAGCTTGGTTCTATCCGGGACAGGCTCCCCCGGGGAGACCCAGTACTTC. Its protein product is CASSLVLSGTGSPGETQYF. The V and J genes are TRBV5-1 and TRBJ2-5, with 8 positions matching TRBD1. The V gene end was trimmed by 0 bases and the J gene end by 5 bases; junction bases not matched to a gene: 18. The CDR3 loop spans 19 amino acids. Germline CDR1 and CDR2: SGHRS and YFSETQ.

The V and J genes are TRBV6-1 and TRBJ2-7; 7 positions match TRBD2. Germline trimming cut 0 bases from V and 3 bases from J; bases unmatched to any gene: 14. Germline-derived CDR1 and CDR2 are MNHNS and SASEGT. The CDR3 consists of 18 residues. The CDR3 here is CASSEAKTSIQRDYEQYF. The CDR3 nucleotides are TGTGCCAGCAGTGAAGCAAAAACGTCTATACAGCGGGACTACGAGCAGTACTTC.

The chain has TRBV5-6 and TRBJ1-1; D possibly corresponds to TRBD1 (5 bases). Trimming removed 0 bases from V and 3 bases from J, with 9 bases in between. This CDR3 region has 14 residues. CDR1 is SGHDT, CDR2 YYEEEE, per germline. The CDR3 coding sequence is TGTGCCAGCAGCTTGGCCTGGGGGGACACTGAAGCTTTCTTT. Translation: CASSLAWGDTEAFF.

This chain connects TRBV7-9 to TRBJ2-2; TRBD1 agrees at 7 bases. The junction had 5 bases not matched to a gene; V was cut back by 1 base and J by 0 bases. Germline CDR1 SEHNR, CDR2 FQNEAQ (reference sequence). The length of the CDR3 is 17 residues. In DNA form, the CDR3 reads TGTGCCAGCAGCTTAGTTTCGCAGGGGGCGAACACCGGGGAGCTGTTTTTT. Its translation: CASSLVSQGANTGELFF.

DNA of the CDR3: TGTGCCAGCAGTGATGAGGCGGGGGTAACCTACGAGCAGTACTTC. This encodes CASSDEAGVTYEQYF. The rearrangement links TRBV2 to TRBJ2-7; 7 nucleotides line up with TRBD2. Germline loops: CDR1 SNHLY, CDR2 FYNNEI. V trimming: 3 bases; J trimming: 2 bases; junction bases outside the gene matches: 7. CDR3 length: 15 amino acids.

The chain combines TRBV7-8 with TRBJ1-1, with D possibly matching TRBD1 (5 bases). CDR1 is SGHVS, CDR2 FQNEAQ, per germline. The CDR3 has 14 amino acids. The V and J ends lost 3 bases and 0 bases respectively, with 8 bases between them. The CDR3 nucleotides read TGTGCCAGCAGCTTCGGGGGGGTGAACACTGAAGCTTTCTTT. Its protein product is CASSFGGVNTEAFF. The entire variable domain, with the rest obtained from reference TRBV7-8 and TRBJ1-1, is as follows: GAGVSQSPRYKVAKRGQDVALRCDPISGHVSLFWYQQALGQGPEFLTYFQNEAQLDKSGLPSDRFFAERPEGSVSTLKIQRTQQEDSAVYLCASSFGGVNTEAFFGQGTRLTVV.

The V gene is TRBV28, the J gene TRBJ2-2; tentatively, D is TRBD1 (6 bases). Trimming shortened V by 7 bases and J by 6 bases, and 12 bases separated the two germline ends. The CDR3 is made up of 13 amino acids. In germline, CDR1 is MDHEN, CDR2 SYDVKM. The CDR3 DNA sequence: TGTGCCAGCACCATAACAGGGTCCGGGGAGCTGTTTTTT. This translates into CASTITGSGELFF.

The V call is TRBV6-5, the J call TRBJ1-2; 7 positions match TRBD1. The CDR3 runs 15 residues. From germline, CDR1 is MNHEY and CDR2 SVGAGI. The junction had 13 bases not matched to a gene; V was cut back by 6 bases and J by 6 bases. CDR3 residues: CASSFSGRDSDGYTF. CDR3 coding DNA: TGTGCCAGCAGCTTCTCCGGCAGGGACAGCGATGGCTACACCTTC.

The J gene is TRBJ2-7, the V gene TRBV9; TRBD2 aligns across 7 bases. This CDR3 contains 16 residues. CDR1 and CDR2 from the germline V gene are SGDLS and YYNGEE. Trimming took 0 bases from V and 4 from J; bases not matched to a gene: 10. The CDR3 DNA reads TGTGCCAGCAGCGTAGGGTCCGGTGGGAGGGGATACGAGCAGTACTTC. The encoded protein is CASSVGSGGRGYEQYF.

The chain joins TRBV19 to TRBJ1-3; a possible D gene is TRBD1 (5 bases). Germline V gene lookup returns CDR1 LNHDA and CDR2 SQIVND (reference sequence). The V and J ends lost 7 bases and 1 base respectively, with 11 bases between them. The CDR3 loop spans 14 amino acids. CDR3 DNA: TGTGCCAGTATGTGGGGGACTTCTGGAAACACCATATATTTT. This encodes CASMWGTSGNTIYF.

For the CDR3, the DNA is TGTGCCAGCAGTTTTTACAGGGGGTATGGCTACACCTTC. Translation: CASSFYRGYGYTF. This chain links TRBV27 with TRBJ1-2; 8 bases line up with TRBD1. CDR3 length equals 13 residues. From germline, CDR1 is MNHEY and CDR2 SMNVEV (reference sequence). V trimming: 3 bases; J trimming: 5 bases; junction bases outside the gene matches: 2.

This clone has only one observation. The chain employs TRBV5-1 and TRBJ2-2, with TRBD2 as a possible D gene (5 bases). Germline-derived CDR1 and CDR2 are SGHRS and YFSETQ. The CDR3 spans 15 residues. The V and J ends lost 0 bases and 0 bases respectively, with 6 bases between them. DNA for the CDR3: TGCGCCAGCAGCTTGGCCGGGACGAACACCGGGGAGCTGTTTTTT. It is translated as CASSLAGTNTGELFF.

The genes are TRBV15 and TRBJ1-1; D gene uncertain. CDR3 length: 13 residues. Trimming took 4 bases from V and 5 from J, leaving 11 bases between them. Per the germline V gene, CDR1 is LNHNV and CDR2 is YYDKDF (reference sequence). The CDR3 bases are TGTGCCACCAGCAAGAACAGAGTAACTGAAGCTTTCTTT. It specifies CATSKNRVTEAFF.

This sequence joins TRBV27 and TRBJ2-1, with D perhaps TRBD2 (6 bases). Germline V gene data show CDR1 as MNHEY and CDR2 as SMNVEV (reference sequence). The CDR3 is made up of 14 amino acids. Trimming removed 0 bases from V and 6 bases from J, with 9 bases in between. The CDR3: CASSLSMGGNEQFF. CDR3 in DNA: TGTGCCAGCAGTTTATCGATGGGAGGCAATGAGCAGTTCTTC.

This rearrangement joins TRBV19 to TRBJ2-1; 14 bases align to TRBD2. The J segment lost 6 bases and the V segment lost 6 bases, leaving 4 bases of the junction unmatched. The length of the CDR3 is 15 residues. The germline V gene encodes CDR1 LNHDA and CDR2 SQIVND (reference sequence). CDR3 coding DNA: TGTGCCAGTAGACCGGGACTAGCGGGAGTCAATGAGCAGTTCTTC. It yields the protein CASRPGLAGVNEQFF. Full variable domain (remainder filled in from reference TRBV19 and TRBJ2-1): DGGITQSPKYLFRKEGQNVTLSCEQNLNHDAMYWYRQDPGQGLRLIYYSQIVNDFQKGDIAEGYSVSREKKESFPLTVTSAQKNPTAFYLCASRPGLAGVNEQFFGPGTRLTVL.